The clone carrying this T cell receptor beta chain was counted a few times. MiXCR, applied by TCRdb to the PCR reads, yields one record per CDR3 protein. In the table there are hundreds of thousands of distinct CDR3 sequences, 20% of which are singletons. The CDR3 has 17 amino acids. The germline CDR1 and CDR2 sequences are SGHNT and YENEEA. V gave up 6 bases and J gave up 5 bases; unmatched junction bases: 19. These data originate in a study of molecular identifiers for immune sequencing clone quantification. The chain recombines TRBV11-3 with TRBJ2-7, with 7 bases identical to TRBD2. Sequences were obtained from naive CD8+ T cells from blood, with Jurkat cell RNA spiked in. The subset: FACS-sorted CD8+CD4-CCR7+CD45RA+ naive T cells. The TCR sequence derives from a human donor in good health. Some libraries in this study had Jurkat cell RNA spiked in. The CDR3 loop reads CASRTTAAGVLWNEQYF. For the CDR3, the DNA is TGTGCCAGCAGGACAACCGCCGCGGGAGTGCTTTGGAACGAGCAGTACTTC.